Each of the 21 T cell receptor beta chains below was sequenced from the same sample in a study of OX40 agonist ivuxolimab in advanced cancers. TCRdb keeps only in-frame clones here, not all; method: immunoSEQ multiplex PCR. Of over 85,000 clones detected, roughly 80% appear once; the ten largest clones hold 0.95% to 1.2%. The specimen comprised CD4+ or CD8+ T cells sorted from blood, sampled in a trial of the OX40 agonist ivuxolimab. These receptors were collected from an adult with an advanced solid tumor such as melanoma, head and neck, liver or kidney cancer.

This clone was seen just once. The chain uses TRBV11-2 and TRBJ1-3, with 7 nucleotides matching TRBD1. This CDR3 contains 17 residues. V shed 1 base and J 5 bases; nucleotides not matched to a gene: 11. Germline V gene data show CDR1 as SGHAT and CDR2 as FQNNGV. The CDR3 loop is CASSLVPTGSERNTIYF. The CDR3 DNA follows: TGTGCCAGCAGCTTAGTGCCGACAGGGAGTGAGAGAAACACCATATATTTT.

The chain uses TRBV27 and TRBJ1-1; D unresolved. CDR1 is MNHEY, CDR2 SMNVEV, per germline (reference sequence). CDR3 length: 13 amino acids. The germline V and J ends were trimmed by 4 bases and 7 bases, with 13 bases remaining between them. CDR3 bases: TGTGCCAGCAGTTCTCCCTTTCTGGGTGAAGCTTTCTTT. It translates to CASSSPFLGEAFF.

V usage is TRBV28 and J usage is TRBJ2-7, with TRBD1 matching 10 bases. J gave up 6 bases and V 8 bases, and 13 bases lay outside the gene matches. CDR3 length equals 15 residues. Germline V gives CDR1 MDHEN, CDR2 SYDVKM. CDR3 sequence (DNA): TGTGCCAGCCATGGTTCCGGGACAGGGGACGGCGAGCAGTACGTC. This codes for CASHGSGTGDGEQYV.

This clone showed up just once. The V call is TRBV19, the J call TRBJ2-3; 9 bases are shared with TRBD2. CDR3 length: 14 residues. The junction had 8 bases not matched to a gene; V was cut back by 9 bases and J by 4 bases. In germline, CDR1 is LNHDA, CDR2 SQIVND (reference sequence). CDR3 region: CASRPAGGPDTQYF. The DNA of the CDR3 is TGTGCCAGCAGACCTGCGGGGGGGCCAGATACGCAGTATTTT.

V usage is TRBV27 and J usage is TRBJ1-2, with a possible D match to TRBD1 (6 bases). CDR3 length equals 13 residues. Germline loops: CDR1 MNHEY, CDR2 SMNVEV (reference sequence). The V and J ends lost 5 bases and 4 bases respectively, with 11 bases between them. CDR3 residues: CASSPGELYGYTF. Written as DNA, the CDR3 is TGTGCCAGCAGTCCAGGGGAGCTCTATGGCTACACCTTC.

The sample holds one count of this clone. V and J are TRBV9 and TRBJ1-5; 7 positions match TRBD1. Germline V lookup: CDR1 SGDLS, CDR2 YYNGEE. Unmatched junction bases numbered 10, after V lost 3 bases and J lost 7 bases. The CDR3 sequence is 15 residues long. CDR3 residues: CASSEGDSPRQPQHF. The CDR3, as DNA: TGTGCCAGCAGCGAAGGGGACAGCCCAAGGCAGCCCCAGCATTTT.

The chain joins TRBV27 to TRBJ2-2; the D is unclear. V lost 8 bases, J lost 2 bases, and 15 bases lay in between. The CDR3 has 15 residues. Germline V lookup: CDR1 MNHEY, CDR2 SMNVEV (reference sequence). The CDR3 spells CASARLLDNTGELFF. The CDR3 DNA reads TGTGCCAGCGCCAGACTGCTAGATAACACCGGGGAGCTGTTTTTT.

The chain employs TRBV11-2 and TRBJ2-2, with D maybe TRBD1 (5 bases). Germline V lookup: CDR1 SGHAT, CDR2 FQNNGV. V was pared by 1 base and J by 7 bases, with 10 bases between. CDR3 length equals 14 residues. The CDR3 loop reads CASSLGQHLGELFF. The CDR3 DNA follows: TGTGCCAGCAGCTTAGGACAGCACCTCGGGGAGCTGTTTTTT.

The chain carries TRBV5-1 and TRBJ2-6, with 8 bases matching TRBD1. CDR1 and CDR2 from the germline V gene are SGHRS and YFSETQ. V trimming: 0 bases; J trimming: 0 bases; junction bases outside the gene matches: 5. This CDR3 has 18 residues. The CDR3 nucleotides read TGCGCCAGCAGCTTGGGACAGGGGACTTTCTCTGGGGCCAACGTCCTGACTTTC. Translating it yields CASSLGQGTFSGANVLTF.

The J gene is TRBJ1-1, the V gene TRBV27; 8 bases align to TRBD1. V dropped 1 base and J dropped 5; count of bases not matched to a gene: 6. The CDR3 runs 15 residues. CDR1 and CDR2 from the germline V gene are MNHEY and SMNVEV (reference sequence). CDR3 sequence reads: CASSLFFQGATEAFF. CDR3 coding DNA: TGTGCCAGCAGTTTATTCTTCCAGGGGGCGACTGAAGCTTTCTTT.

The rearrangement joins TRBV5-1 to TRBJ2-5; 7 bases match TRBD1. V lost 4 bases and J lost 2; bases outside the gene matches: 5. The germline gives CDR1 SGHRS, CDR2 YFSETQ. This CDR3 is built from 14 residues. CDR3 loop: CASSIPGQQETQYF. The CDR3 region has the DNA TGCGCCAGCAGCATACCGGGACAGCAAGAGACCCAGTACTTC.

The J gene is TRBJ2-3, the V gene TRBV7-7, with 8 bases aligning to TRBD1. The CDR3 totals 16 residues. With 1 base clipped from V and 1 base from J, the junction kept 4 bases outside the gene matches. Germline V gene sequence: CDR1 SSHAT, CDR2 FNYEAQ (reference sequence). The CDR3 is CASSLDAGQGTDTQYF. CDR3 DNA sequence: TGTGCCAGCAGCTTAGACGCGGGACAGGGCACAGATACGCAGTATTTT.

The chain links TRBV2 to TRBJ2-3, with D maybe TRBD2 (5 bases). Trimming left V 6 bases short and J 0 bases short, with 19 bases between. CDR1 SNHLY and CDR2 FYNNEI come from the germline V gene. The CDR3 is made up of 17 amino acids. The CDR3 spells CASSGSGLAVSTDTQYF. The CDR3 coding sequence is TGTGCCAGCAGCGGTTCCGGGCTAGCCGTTAGCACAGATACGCAGTATTTT. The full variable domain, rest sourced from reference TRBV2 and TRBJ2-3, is EPEVTQTPSHQVTQMGQEVILRCVPISNHLYFYWYRQILGQKVEFLVSFYNNEISEKSEIFDDQFSVERPDGSNFTLKIRSTKLEDSAMYFCASSGSGLAVSTDTQYFGPGTRLTVL.

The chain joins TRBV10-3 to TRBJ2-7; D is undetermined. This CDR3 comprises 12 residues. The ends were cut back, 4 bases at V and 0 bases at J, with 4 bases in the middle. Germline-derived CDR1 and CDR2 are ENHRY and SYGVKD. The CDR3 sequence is CAISASSYEQYF. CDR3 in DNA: TGTGCCATCAGTGCCAGCTCCTACGAGCAGTACTTC.

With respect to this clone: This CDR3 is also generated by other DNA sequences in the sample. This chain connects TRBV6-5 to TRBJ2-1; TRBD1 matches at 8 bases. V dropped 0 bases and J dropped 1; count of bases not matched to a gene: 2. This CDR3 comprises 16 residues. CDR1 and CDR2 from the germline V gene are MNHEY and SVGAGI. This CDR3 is CASSYSGTGSYNEQFF. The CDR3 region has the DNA TGTGCCAGCAGTTACTCCGGGACAGGATCCTACAATGAGCAGTTCTTC.

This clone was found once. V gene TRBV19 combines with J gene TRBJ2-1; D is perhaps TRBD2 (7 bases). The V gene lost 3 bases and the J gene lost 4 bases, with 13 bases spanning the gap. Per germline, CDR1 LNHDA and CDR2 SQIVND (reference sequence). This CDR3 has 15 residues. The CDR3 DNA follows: TGTGCCAGTAGTATGGCGGGGGCGGCGTACAATGAGCAGTTCTTC. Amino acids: CASSMAGAAYNEQFF. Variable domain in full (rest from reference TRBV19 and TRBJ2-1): DGGITQSPKYLFRKEGQNVTLSCEQNLNHDAMYWYRQDPGQGLRLIYYSQIVNDFQKGDIAEGYSVSREKKESFPLTVTSAQKNPTAFYLCASSMAGAAYNEQFFGPGTRLTVL.

This CDR3 reads CASSLQQGRGELFF. Here the CDR3 DNA reads TGTGCCAGCAGTTTACAACAGGGACGCGGGGAGCTGTTTTTT. This sequence joins TRBV27 and TRBJ2-2; possible D gene TRBD1, 6 bases. V was cut by 2 bases and J by 7 bases, with 11 bases left in between. This CDR3 contains 14 residues. Germline-derived CDR1 and CDR2 are MNHEY and SMNVEV (reference sequence).

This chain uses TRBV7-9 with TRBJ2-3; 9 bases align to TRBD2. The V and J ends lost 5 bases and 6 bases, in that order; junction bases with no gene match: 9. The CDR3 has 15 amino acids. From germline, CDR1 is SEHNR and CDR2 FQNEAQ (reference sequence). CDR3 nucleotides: TGTGCCAGCAGCCCGCGGGGGGGCGAGGCGGATACGCAGTATTTT. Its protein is CASSPRGGEADTQYF.

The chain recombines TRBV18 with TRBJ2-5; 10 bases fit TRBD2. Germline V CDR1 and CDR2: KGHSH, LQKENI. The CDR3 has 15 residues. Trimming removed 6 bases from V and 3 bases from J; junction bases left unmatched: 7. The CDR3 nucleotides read TGTGCCAGCTCGTTTAGCGGGGGGACAAAAGAGACCCAGTACTTC. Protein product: CASSFSGGTKETQYF.

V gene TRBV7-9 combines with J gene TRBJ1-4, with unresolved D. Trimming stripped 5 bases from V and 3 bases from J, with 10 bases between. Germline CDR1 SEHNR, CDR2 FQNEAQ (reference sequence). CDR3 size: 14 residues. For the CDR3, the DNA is TGTGCCAGCAGCAGAGGGCTCCCTAATGAAAAACTGTTTTTT. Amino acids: CASSRGLPNEKLFF.

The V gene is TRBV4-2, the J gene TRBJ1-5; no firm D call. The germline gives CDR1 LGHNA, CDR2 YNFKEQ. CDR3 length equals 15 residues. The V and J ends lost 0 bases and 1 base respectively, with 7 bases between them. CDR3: CASSQEMDSNQPQHF. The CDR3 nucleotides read TGTGCCAGCAGCCAAGAGATGGACAGCAATCAGCCCCAGCATTTT.